The rows below give T cell receptor beta chains drawn from one sample of a study of blood T cell repertoires in COVID-19. TCRdb keeps only in-frame clones here, not all; method: immunoSEQ multiplex PCR. Counted here are over 95,000 clones, 81% occurring once; the ten biggest clones make up roughly 10%. Sequences were obtained from peripheral blood. Receptor source: a human donor in a cohort sampled during active COVID-19. The CDR3 runs from the conserved cysteine through the conserved F or W. The D gene is left open where the match is weak. The size entry is marked missing in some rows and otherwise reads once, few, many or a size class.

v_call	j_call	clone_size	d_call	cdr3_aa	cdr3_nt
TRBV7-6	TRBJ2-2	NA	NA	CASSRGSGELFF	TGTGCCAGCAGCCGAGGTTCCGGGGAGCTGTTTTTT
TRBV6-6	TRBJ1-1	NA	NA	CASSQEITTEAFF	TGTGCCAGCAGTCAGGAGATAACCACTGAAGCTTTCTTT
TRBV9	TRBJ2-3	NA	TRBD2	CASSAGTSGTDTQYF	TGTGCCAGCAGCGCAGGGACTAGCGGGACAGATACGCAGTATTTT
TRBV10-3	TRBJ2-2	NA	TRBD1	CATSSGQSTGELFF	TGTGCCACATCCTCGGGACAGTCAACCGGGGAGCTGTTTTTT
TRBV18	TRBJ1-5	NA	TRBD1	CASSPRQGSGGQPQHF	TGTGCCAGCTCACCACGACAGGGGTCGGGGGGTCAGCCCCAGCATTTT
TRBV10-3	TRBJ1-1	once	NA	CAATSGYTEAFF	TGTGCCGCAACTTCAGGTTACACTGAAGCTTTCTTT
TRBV28	TRBJ1-5	few	NA	CASSTRTDNSNQPQHF	TGTGCCAGCAGTACCCGGACAGACAATAGCAATCAGCCCCAGCATTTT
TRBV7-3	TRBJ1-4	NA	NA	CASGPSGGSNEKLFF	TGTGCCAGCGGACCTTCGGGGGGGTCTAATGAAAAACTGTTTTTT
TRBV5-1	TRBJ2-3	NA	TRBD2	CASSLMTSGGRDTQYF	TGCGCCAGCAGCTTAATGACTAGCGGAGGTAGGGATACGCAGTATTTT
TRBV7-6	TRBJ2-6	NA	TRBD1	CASSADGQGSPGANVLTF	TGTGCCAGCAGCGCCGACGGACAGGGATCGCCTGGGGCCAACGTCCTGACTTTC
TRBV15	TRBJ1-1	NA	NA	CATSRGGQTTEAFF	TGTGCCACCAGCAGAGGCGGACAGACCACTGAAGCTTTCTTT
TRBV5-6	TRBJ2-5	NA	TRBD2	CASSWRTSGDQETQYF	TGTGCCAGCAGCTGGAGGACTAGCGGGGACCAAGAGACCCAGTACTTC
TRBV7-3	TRBJ1-1	NA	TRBD1	CASSLTAGGNTEAFF	TGTGCCAGCAGCCTAACAGCAGGGGGGAACACTGAAGCTTTCTTT
TRBV2	TRBJ2-3	NA	TRBD2	CASSETGGLYTQYF	TGTGCCAGCAGTGAAACGGGGGGGTTATATACGCAGTATTTT
TRBV9	TRBJ1-4	NA	NA	CASSQLQGGSEKLFF	TGTGCCAGCAGCCAACTTCAGGGAGGTTCTGAAAAACTGTTTTTT
TRBV7-2	TRBJ2-3	NA	TRBD2	CASSFSGLAQYF	TGTGCCAGCAGCTTCTCGGGACTAGCGCAGTATTTT
TRBV9	TRBJ2-2	NA	TRBD2	CASSQQSSGGPNTGELFF	TGTGCCAGCAGCCAACAATCTAGCGGGGGCCCTAACACCGGGGAGCTGTTTTTT
TRBV7-3	TRBJ2-1	NA	NA	CASSPQWTVFDEQFF	TGTGCCAGCAGCCCTCAATGGACAGTCTTCGATGAGCAGTTCTTC
TRBV10-3	TRBJ2-7	few	TRBD1	CAISEGTGTYEQYF	TGTGCCATCAGTGAAGGGACAGGGACCTACGAGCAGTACTTC
TRBV15	TRBJ1-5	NA	NA	CATSGVGRGTDQPQHF	TGTGCCACCAGCGGGGTTGGGAGGGGGACGGATCAGCCCCAGCATTTT
TRBV19	TRBJ2-5	NA	NA	CASSISRGQETQYF	TGTGCCAGTAGTATATCCAGGGGCCAAGAGACCCAGTACTTC
TRBV7-2	TRBJ2-5	NA	TRBD1	CASTQGALETQYF	TGTGCCAGCACCCAGGGGGCGCTTGAGACCCAGTACTTC
TRBV6-2/TRBV6-3	TRBJ2-5	NA	NA	CASSYLGASQETQYF	TGTGCCAGCAGTTACCTGGGGGCCTCCCAAGAGACCCAGTACTTC
TRBV28	TRBJ2-1	NA	TRBD2	CASSAAGLAGDRSYNEQFF	TGTGCCAGCAGTGCGGCGGGACTAGCGGGAGACCGCTCCTACAATGAGCAGTTCTTC
TRBV11-1	TRBJ1-1	NA	NA	CASSQSSGFGTEAFF	TGTGCCAGCAGTCAATCATCAGGGTTCGGGACTGAAGCTTTCTTT
TRBV6-2/TRBV6-3	TRBJ2-1	NA	NA	CASSYRGLGSSYNEQFF	TGTGCCAGCAGTTACAGGGGGTTAGGAAGCTCCTACAATGAGCAGTTCTTC
TRBV3-1/TRBV3-2	TRBJ1-1	NA	NA	CASSQDRFHEAFF	TGTGCCAGCAGCCAAGACAGGTTTCATGAAGCTTTCTTT
TRBV12-3/TRBV12-4	TRBJ2-1	NA	NA	CASSLKRANEQFF	TGTGCCAGCAGTTTAAAGAGGGCCAATGAGCAGTTCTTC
TRBV19	TRBJ1-2	once	NA	CASSQSDSRGDNYGYTF	TGTGCCAGTAGTCAATCGGACAGTCGGGGCGATAACTATGGCTACACCTTC
TRBV3-1/TRBV3-2	TRBJ2-2	NA	TRBD2	CASSPGTSGTGELFF	TGTGCCAGCAGCCCCGGGACTAGCGGCACCGGGGAGCTGTTTTTT
TRBV18	TRBJ2-5	NA	NA	CASSRGRQETQYF	TGTGCCAGCTCACGAGGGAGGCAAGAGACCCAGTACTTC
TRBV5-6	TRBJ1-6	NA	TRBD1	CASSTGTARAPLHF	TGTGCCAGCAGCACCGGGACAGCTCGGGCACCCCTCCACTTT